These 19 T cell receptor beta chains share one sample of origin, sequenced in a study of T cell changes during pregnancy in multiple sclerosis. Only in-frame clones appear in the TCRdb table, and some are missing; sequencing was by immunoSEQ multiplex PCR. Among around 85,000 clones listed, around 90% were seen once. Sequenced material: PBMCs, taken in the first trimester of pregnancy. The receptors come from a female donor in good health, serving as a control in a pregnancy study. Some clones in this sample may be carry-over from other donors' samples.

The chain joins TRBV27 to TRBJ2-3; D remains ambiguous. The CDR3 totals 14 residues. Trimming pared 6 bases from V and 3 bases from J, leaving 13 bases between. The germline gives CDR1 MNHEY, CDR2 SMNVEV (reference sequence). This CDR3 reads CASSYSRVTDTQYF. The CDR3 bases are TGTGCCAGCAGCTATAGCCGGGTTACAGATACGCAGTATTTT.

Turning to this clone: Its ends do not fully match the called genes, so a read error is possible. The DNA of the CDR3 is TGTGCCAGCAGCTTATCAGGTAGCGTCTATGAGCAGTTCTTC. The encoded protein is CASSLSGSVYEQFF. V gene TRBV27 combines with J gene TRBJ2-1; possible D gene TRBD2, 5 bases. CDR1 is MNHEY, CDR2 SMNVEV, per germline (reference sequence). The CDR3 is 14 residues long.

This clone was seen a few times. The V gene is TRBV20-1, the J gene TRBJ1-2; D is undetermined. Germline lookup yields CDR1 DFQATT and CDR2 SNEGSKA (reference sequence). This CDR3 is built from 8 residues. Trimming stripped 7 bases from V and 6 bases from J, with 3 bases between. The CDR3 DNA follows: TGCAGTGTAGATGGCTACACCTTC. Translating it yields CSVDGYTF.

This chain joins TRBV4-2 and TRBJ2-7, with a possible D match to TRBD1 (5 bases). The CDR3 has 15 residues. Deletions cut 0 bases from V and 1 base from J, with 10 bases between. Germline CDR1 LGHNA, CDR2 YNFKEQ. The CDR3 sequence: CASSQEPTVSYEQYF. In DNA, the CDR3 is TGTGCCAGCAGCCAAGAGCCGACAGTTTCCTACGAGCAGTACTTC.

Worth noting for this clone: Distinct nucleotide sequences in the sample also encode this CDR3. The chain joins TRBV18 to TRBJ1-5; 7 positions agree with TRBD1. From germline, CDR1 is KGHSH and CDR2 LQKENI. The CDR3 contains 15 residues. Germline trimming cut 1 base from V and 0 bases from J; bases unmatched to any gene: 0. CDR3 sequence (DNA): TGTGCCAGCTCACCACAGGGGGCTAGCAATCAGCCCCAGCATTTT. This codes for CASSPQGASNQPQHF.

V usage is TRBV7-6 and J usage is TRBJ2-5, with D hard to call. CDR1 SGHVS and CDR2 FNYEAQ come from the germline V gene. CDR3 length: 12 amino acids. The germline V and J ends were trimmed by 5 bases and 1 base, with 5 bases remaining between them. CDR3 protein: CASSPPQETQYF. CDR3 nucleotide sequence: TGTGCCAGCAGCCCTCCCCAAGAGACCCAGTACTTC. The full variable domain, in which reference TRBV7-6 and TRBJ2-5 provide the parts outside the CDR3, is GAGVSQSPRYKVTKRGQDVALRCDPISGHVSLYWYRQALGQGPEFLTYFNYEAQQDKSGLPNDRFSAERPEGSISTLTIQRTEQRDSAMYRCASSPPQETQYFGPGTRLLVL.

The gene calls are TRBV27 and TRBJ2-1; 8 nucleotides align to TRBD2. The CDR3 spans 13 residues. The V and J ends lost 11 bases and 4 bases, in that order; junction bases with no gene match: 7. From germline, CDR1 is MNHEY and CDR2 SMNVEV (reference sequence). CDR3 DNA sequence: TGTGCCGCTGGGGCTAGCGGGTACAATGAGCAGTTCTTC. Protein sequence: CAAGASGYNEQFF.

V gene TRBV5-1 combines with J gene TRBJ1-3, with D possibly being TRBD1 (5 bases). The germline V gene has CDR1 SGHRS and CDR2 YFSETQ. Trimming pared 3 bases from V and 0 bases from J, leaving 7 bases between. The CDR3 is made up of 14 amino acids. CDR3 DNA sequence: TGCGCCAGCAGCTCGACAGACTCTGGAAACACCATATATTTT. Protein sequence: CASSSTDSGNTIYF.

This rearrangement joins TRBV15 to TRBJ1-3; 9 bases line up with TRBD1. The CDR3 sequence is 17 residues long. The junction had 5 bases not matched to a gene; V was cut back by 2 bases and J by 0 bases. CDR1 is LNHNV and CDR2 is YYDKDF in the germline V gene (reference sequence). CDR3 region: CATSRRDRAFSGNTIYF. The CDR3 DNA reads TGTGCCACCAGCAGACGGGACAGGGCCTTCTCTGGAAACACCATATATTTT.

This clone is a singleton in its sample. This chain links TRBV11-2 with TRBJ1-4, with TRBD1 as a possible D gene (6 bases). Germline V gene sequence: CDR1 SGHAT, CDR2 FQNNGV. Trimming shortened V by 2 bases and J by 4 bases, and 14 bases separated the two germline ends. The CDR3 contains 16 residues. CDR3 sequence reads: CASSLSSTGRNEKLFF. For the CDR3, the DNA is TGTGCCAGCAGCTTATCTTCTACAGGGCGTAATGAAAAACTGTTTTTT.

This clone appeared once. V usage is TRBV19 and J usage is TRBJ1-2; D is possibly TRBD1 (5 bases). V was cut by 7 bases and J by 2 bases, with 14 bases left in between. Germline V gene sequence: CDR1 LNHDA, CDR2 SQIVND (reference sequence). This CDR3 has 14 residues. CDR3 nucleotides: TGTGCCAGTACCGGATACAGGCCGAACTATGGCTACACCTTC. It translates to CASTGYRPNYGYTF.

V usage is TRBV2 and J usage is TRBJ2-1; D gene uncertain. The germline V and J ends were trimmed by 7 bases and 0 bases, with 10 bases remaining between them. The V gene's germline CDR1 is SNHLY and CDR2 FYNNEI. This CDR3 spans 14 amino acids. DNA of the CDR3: TGTGCCAGCATGAGTCCGGGCTCCTACAATGAGCAGTTCTTC. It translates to CASMSPGSYNEQFF.

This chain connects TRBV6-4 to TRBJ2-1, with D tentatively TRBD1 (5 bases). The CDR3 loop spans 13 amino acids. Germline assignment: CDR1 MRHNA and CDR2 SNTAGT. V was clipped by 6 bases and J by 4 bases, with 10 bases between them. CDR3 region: CASSRPGYNEQFF. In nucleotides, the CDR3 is TGTGCCAGCAGCCGCCCAGGGTACAATGAGCAGTTCTTC.

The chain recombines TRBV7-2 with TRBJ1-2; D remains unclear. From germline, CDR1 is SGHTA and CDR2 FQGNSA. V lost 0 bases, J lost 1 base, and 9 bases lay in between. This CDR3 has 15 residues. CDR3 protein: CASSLASGLNYGYTF. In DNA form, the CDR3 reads TGTGCCAGCAGCTTAGCGTCAGGACTTAACTATGGCTACACCTTC.

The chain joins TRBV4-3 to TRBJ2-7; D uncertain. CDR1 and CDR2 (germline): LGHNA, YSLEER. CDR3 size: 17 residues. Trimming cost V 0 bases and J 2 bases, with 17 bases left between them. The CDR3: CASSQDPGTQGAYEQYF. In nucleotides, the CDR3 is TGCGCCAGCAGCCAAGATCCGGGTACTCAAGGCGCCTACGAGCAGTACTTC.

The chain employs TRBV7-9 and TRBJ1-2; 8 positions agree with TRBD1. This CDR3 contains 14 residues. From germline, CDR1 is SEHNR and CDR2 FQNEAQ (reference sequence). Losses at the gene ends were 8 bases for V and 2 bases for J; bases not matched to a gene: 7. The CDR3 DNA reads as TGTGCCAGCCCCGGGACAGGCGAAAACTATGGCTACACCTTC. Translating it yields CASPGTGENYGYTF.

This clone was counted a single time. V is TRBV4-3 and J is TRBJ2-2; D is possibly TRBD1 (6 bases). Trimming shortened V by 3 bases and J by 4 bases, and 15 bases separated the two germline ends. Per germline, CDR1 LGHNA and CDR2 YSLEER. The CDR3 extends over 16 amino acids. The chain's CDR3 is CASSHEPGATTGELFF. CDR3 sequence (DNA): TGCGCCAGCAGCCACGAGCCAGGGGCGACCACCGGGGAGCTGTTTTTT.

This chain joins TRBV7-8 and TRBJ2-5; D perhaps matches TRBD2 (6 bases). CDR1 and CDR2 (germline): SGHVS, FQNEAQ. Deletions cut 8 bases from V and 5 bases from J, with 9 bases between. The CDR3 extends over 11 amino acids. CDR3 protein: CASSRGETQYF. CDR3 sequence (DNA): TGTGCCAGCTCTCGGGGGGAGACCCAGTACTTC.

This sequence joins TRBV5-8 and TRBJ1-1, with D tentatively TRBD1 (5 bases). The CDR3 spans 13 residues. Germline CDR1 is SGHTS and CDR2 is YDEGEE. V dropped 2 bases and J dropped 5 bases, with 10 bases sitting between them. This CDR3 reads CASSFTGRTEAFF. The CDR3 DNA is TGTGCCAGCAGCTTTACAGGCCGAACTGAAGCTTTCTTT.